Listed below are T cell receptor beta chains from one sample, sequenced in a study of graft-versus-host responses after intestinal transplantation. TCRdb keeps only in-frame clones here, not all; method: immunoSEQ multiplex PCR. The table lists around 54,000 clones, roughly nine tenths of them singletons. The sequences come from PBMCs, collected 650 to 670 days after intestinal transplant. The receptors derive from a human patient who received an intestinal transplant, so some T cells may come from the graft donor. CDR3s include the opening cysteine and the closing phenylalanine or tryptophan. Fields, in order: clone size, J gene, D gene, V gene, CDR3 protein, CDR3 DNA. D genes are given only for firm matches. For some rows the clone size is stated as once, few or many, or as a class when expanded; others skip it.

clone size: -
J gene: TRBJ1-3
D gene: -
V gene: TRBV7-9
CDR3 protein: CASTPGTSTGNTIYF
CDR3 DNA: TGTGCCAGCACACCCGGGACATCAACAGGAAACACCATATATTTT

clone size: -
J gene: TRBJ2-4
D gene: TRBD1
V gene: TRBV2
CDR3 protein: CASSEILTGENIQYF
CDR3 DNA: TGTGCCAGCAGTGAAATACTGACAGGGGAAAACATTCAGTACTTC

clone size: -
J gene: TRBJ2-3
D gene: -
V gene: TRBV10-3
CDR3 protein: CATMNRGSSTDTQYF
CDR3 DNA: TGTGCCACCATGAATCGGGGGTCTAGCACAGATACGCAGTATTTT

clone size: few
J gene: TRBJ2-1
D gene: -
V gene: TRBV29-1
CDR3 protein: CSAGLLGSYNEQFF
CDR3 DNA: TGCAGCGCAGGACTGTTAGGCTCCTACAATGAGCAGTTCTTC

clone size: -
J gene: TRBJ2-1
D gene: -
V gene: TRBV18
CDR3 protein: CASSQYRSSYNEQFF
CDR3 DNA: TGTGCCAGCTCACAGTACAGGAGCTCCTACAATGAGCAGTTCTTC

clone size: -
J gene: TRBJ2-3
D gene: TRBD2
V gene: TRBV6-4
CDR3 protein: CASSDSSGGADTQYF
CDR3 DNA: TGTGCCAGCAGTGACTCGAGCGGGGGGGCAGATACGCAGTATTTT

clone size: -
J gene: TRBJ2-3
D gene: -
V gene: TRBV6-4
CDR3 protein: CASSDRPGGTDTQYF
CDR3 DNA: TGTGCCAGCAGTGACCGTCCCGGAGGGACAGATACGCAGTATTTT

clone size: -
J gene: TRBJ2-5
D gene: -
V gene: TRBV15
CDR3 protein: CATSRAGRVGTQYF
CDR3 DNA: TGTGCCACCAGCAGAGCGGGACGGGTTGGGACCCAGTACTTC

clone size: -
J gene: TRBJ1-5
D gene: -
V gene: TRBV2
CDR3 protein: CASSVVISNQPQHF
CDR3 DNA: TGTGCCAGCAGTGTGGTGATTAGCAATCAGCCCCAGCATTTT

clone size: -
J gene: TRBJ1-2
D gene: -
V gene: TRBV9
CDR3 protein: CASSVSVSKGQGNYYGYTF
CDR3 DNA: TGTGCCAGCAGCGTAAGTGTGTCCAAAGGGCAGGGGAACTACTATGGCTACACCTTC

clone size: -
J gene: TRBJ2-3
D gene: TRBD1
V gene: TRBV7-2
CDR3 protein: CASSSKWGQHTDTQYF
CDR3 DNA: TGTGCCAGCAGCTCGAAGTGGGGACAGCATACAGATACGCAGTATTTT

clone size: -
J gene: TRBJ2-7
D gene: -
V gene: TRBV7-7
CDR3 protein: CASSSGTAEGEQYF
CDR3 DNA: TGTGCCAGCAGCTCGGGGACGGCCGAAGGGGAGCAGTACTTC

clone size: -
J gene: TRBJ1-2
D gene: -
V gene: TRBV7-6
CDR3 protein: CASSSDFGYTF
CDR3 DNA: TGTGCCAGCAGCTCCGACTTTGGCTACACCTTC

clone size: -
J gene: TRBJ1-2
D gene: TRBD1
V gene: TRBV5-1
CDR3 protein: CASSLDGTGKMGPYGYTF
CDR3 DNA: TGCGCCAGCAGCTTGGACGGGACAGGGAAGATGGGGCCCTATGGCTACACCTTC

clone size: -
J gene: TRBJ2-7
D gene: TRBD2
V gene: TRBV18
CDR3 protein: CASSPPGLAGGEQYF
CDR3 DNA: TGTGCCAGCTCACCACCTGGACTAGCGGGGGGAGAGCAGTACTTC

clone size: once
J gene: TRBJ2-7
D gene: -
V gene: TRBV21-1
CDR3 protein: CASSRTSGGPYEQYF
CDR3 DNA: TGTGCCAGCAGCCGCACTAGCGGGGGGCCCTACGAGCAGTACTTC

clone size: -
J gene: TRBJ2-5
D gene: -
V gene: TRBV6-1
CDR3 protein: CASSTDYRETQYF
CDR3 DNA: TGTGCCAGCAGTACGGACTACAGAGAGACCCAGTACTTC

clone size: -
J gene: TRBJ2-2
D gene: -
V gene: TRBV9
CDR3 protein: CASSPHTGELFF
CDR3 DNA: TGTGCCAGCAGCCCCCACACCGGGGAGCTGTTTTTT

clone size: -
J gene: TRBJ2-7
D gene: -
V gene: TRBV7-9
CDR3 protein: CASSAAVSYEQYF
CDR3 DNA: TGTGCCAGCAGCGCGGCAGTTTCCTACGAGCAGTACTTC

clone size: -
J gene: TRBJ1-2
D gene: -
V gene: TRBV5-4
CDR3 protein: CASSLSAVYGYTF
CDR3 DNA: TGTGCCAGCAGCTTGAGTGCAGTCTATGGCTACACCTTC

clone size: once
J gene: TRBJ1-6
D gene: -
V gene: TRBV11-3
CDR3 protein: CASSPGQSSYNSPLHF
CDR3 DNA: TGTGCCAGCAGCCCCGGACAGAGCTCCTATAATTCACCCCTCCACTTT

clone size: -
J gene: TRBJ2-7
D gene: -
V gene: TRBV7-9
CDR3 protein: CASSSLQEGAYEQYF
CDR3 DNA: TGTGCCAGCAGCTCTCTCCAGGAGGGAGCCTACGAGCAGTACTTC

clone size: -
J gene: TRBJ1-2
D gene: TRBD1
V gene: TRBV9
CDR3 protein: CASSDQVRRDRDYGYTF
CDR3 DNA: TGTGCCAGCAGCGACCAAGTTCGGAGGGACAGGGACTATGGCTACACCTTC

clone size: -
J gene: TRBJ1-5
D gene: -
V gene: TRBV7-9
CDR3 protein: CASTTSPGNPNLHF
CDR3 DNA: TGTGCCAGCACCACTTCCCCGGGGAACCCCAATTTGCATTTT

clone size: -
J gene: TRBJ2-7
D gene: TRBD2
V gene: TRBV5-1
CDR3 protein: CASSLERGNYEQYF
CDR3 DNA: TGCGCCAGCAGCTTGGAGCGGGGGAATTACGAGCAGTACTTC

clone size: -
J gene: TRBJ1-1
D gene: TRBD1
V gene: TRBV6-6
CDR3 protein: CASTLGGTGTEAFF
CDR3 DNA: TGTGCCAGCACCCTGGGCGGGACAGGCACTGAAGCTTTCTTT

clone size: -
J gene: TRBJ2-1
D gene: TRBD2
V gene: TRBV7-7
CDR3 protein: CASSPLTSGGGNEQFF
CDR3 DNA: TGTGCCAGCAGCCCACTTACTAGCGGGGGTGGGAATGAGCAGTTCTTC

clone size: -
J gene: TRBJ2-3
D gene: -
V gene: TRBV7-9
CDR3 protein: CASSLAGGLLSTDTQYF
CDR3 DNA: TGTGCCAGCAGCTTAGCGGGGGGCCTCCTGAGCACAGATACGCAGTATTTT

clone size: -
J gene: TRBJ2-7
D gene: -
V gene: TRBV5-4
CDR3 protein: CASSSQPHVPNEQYF
CDR3 DNA: TGTGCCAGCAGCTCACAACCACACGTCCCAAACGAGCAGTACTTC

clone size: -
J gene: TRBJ1-2
D gene: -
V gene: TRBV6-6
CDR3 protein: CASSYSEGHGYTF
CDR3 DNA: TGTGCCAGCAGTTACTCGGAGGGACATGGCTACACCTTC

clone size: -
J gene: TRBJ1-1
D gene: -
V gene: TRBV5-1
CDR3 protein: CADDAAVSEAFF
CDR3 DNA: TGCGCCGACGACGCAGCGGTAAGTGAAGCTTTCTTT

clone size: -
J gene: TRBJ1-5
D gene: -
V gene: TRBV7-2
CDR3 protein: CASSPQGPLYLGNQPQHF
CDR3 DNA: TGTGCCAGCAGCCCACAGGGACCCCTCTATTTGGGCAATCAGCCCCAGCATTTT

clone size: -
J gene: TRBJ2-1
D gene: -
V gene: TRBV30
CDR3 protein: CAWSATGPHNEQFF
CDR3 DNA: TGTGCCTGGAGTGCTACCGGGCCACACAATGAGCAGTTCTTC

clone size: -
J gene: TRBJ1-2
D gene: -
V gene: TRBV27
CDR3 protein: CASAVRGGGYTF
CDR3 DNA: TGTGCCAGCGCCGTCCGAGGGGGTGGCTACACCTTC

clone size: -
J gene: TRBJ2-2
D gene: TRBD2
V gene: TRBV27
CDR3 protein: CASSLSSGGYSRAGELFF
CDR3 DNA: TGTGCCAGCAGTTTATCTAGCGGGGGTTATTCACGTGCCGGGGAGCTGTTTTTT

clone size: once
J gene: TRBJ2-2
D gene: -
V gene: TRBV2
CDR3 protein: CASSFQGISNTGELFF
CDR3 DNA: TGTGCCAGCAGTTTTCAGGGGATATCGAACACCGGGGAGCTGTTTTTT

clone size: -
J gene: TRBJ2-1
D gene: -
V gene: TRBV1
CDR3 protein: CTSSGRGNEQFF
CDR3 DNA: TGCACCAGCAGCGGCCGGGGGAATGAGCAGTTCTTC

clone size: once
J gene: TRBJ2-1
D gene: -
V gene: TRBV18
CDR3 protein: CASSLSNEQFF
CDR3 DNA: TGTGCCAGCTCACTGTCGAATGAGCAGTTCTTC

clone size: -
J gene: TRBJ2-7
D gene: -
V gene: TRBV5-4
CDR3 protein: CASSLGAGGGSFSYEQYF
CDR3 DNA: TGTGCCAGCAGCTTGGGCGCTGGGGGGGGCAGTTTCTCCTACGAGCAGTACTTC

clone size: -
J gene: TRBJ2-1
D gene: TRBD2
V gene: TRBV15
CDR3 protein: CATSRGGGGTYNEQFF
CDR3 DNA: TGTGCCACCAGCAGAGGTGGCGGGGGGACATACAATGAGCAGTTCTTC

clone size: -
J gene: TRBJ1-3
D gene: TRBD1
V gene: TRBV9
CDR3 protein: CASSRTGGNTIYF
CDR3 DNA: TGTGCCAGCAGTCGGACAGGAGGAAACACCATATATTTT

clone size: once
J gene: TRBJ2-3
D gene: TRBD1
V gene: TRBV6-1
CDR3 protein: CASTRARGPADTQYF
CDR3 DNA: TGTGCCAGCACCAGAGCGAGGGGGCCCGCAGATACGCAGTATTTT

clone size: -
J gene: TRBJ2-7
D gene: TRBD1
V gene: TRBV10-3
CDR3 protein: CAISGSSGTGGYEQYF
CDR3 DNA: TGTGCCATCAGCGGAAGCTCCGGGACAGGGGGCTACGAGCAGTACTTC

clone size: -
J gene: TRBJ1-5
D gene: -
V gene: TRBV6-1
CDR3 protein: CASSERDINQPQHF
CDR3 DNA: TGTGCCAGCAGTGAAAGGGACATAAATCAGCCCCAGCATTTT

clone size: -
J gene: TRBJ1-1
D gene: TRBD1
V gene: TRBV5-6
CDR3 protein: CASSLGRDRGTEAFF
CDR3 DNA: TGTGCCAGCAGCTTGGGGCGGGACAGGGGCACTGAAGCTTTCTTT

clone size: -
J gene: TRBJ2-7
D gene: -
V gene: TRBV2
CDR3 protein: CASSVEGAYEQYF
CDR3 DNA: TGTGCCAGCAGTGTGGAAGGGGCCTACGAGCAGTACTTC

clone size: -
J gene: TRBJ2-1
D gene: TRBD2
V gene: TRBV7-3
CDR3 protein: CASSQNSGGLHEQFF
CDR3 DNA: TGTGCCAGCAGCCAAAACAGCGGGGGGCTCCATGAGCAGTTCTTC

clone size: -
J gene: TRBJ2-1
D gene: -
V gene: TRBV19
CDR3 protein: CASSISLGNEQFF
CDR3 DNA: TGTGCCAGTAGTATCTCGTTAGGCAATGAGCAGTTCTTC

clone size: -
J gene: TRBJ1-1
D gene: -
V gene: TRBV18
CDR3 protein: CASSPPQQQREAFF
CDR3 DNA: TGTGCCAGCTCACCACCTCAGCAGCAGAGAGAAGCTTTCTTT

clone size: -
J gene: TRBJ1-1
D gene: -
V gene: TRBV11-2
CDR3 protein: CASSYWRRFEAFF
CDR3 DNA: TGTGCCAGCAGCTATTGGAGGAGGTTCGAAGCTTTCTTT

clone size: -
J gene: TRBJ2-1
D gene: TRBD2
V gene: TRBV11-1
CDR3 protein: CASSPLAANEQFF
CDR3 DNA: TGTGCCAGCAGCCCTCTAGCGGCCAATGAGCAGTTCTTC

clone size: -
J gene: TRBJ2-7
D gene: -
V gene: TRBV4-1
CDR3 protein: CASSPPGTYEQYF
CDR3 DNA: TGCGCCAGCAGCCCGCCTGGAACCTACGAGCAGTACTTC